One sample yielded the 21 T cell receptor beta chains listed below, sequenced in a study of PD-1 blockade in classical Hodgkin lymphoma. Described time point: cycle 4 day 1 (C4D1), after 6 weeks of nivolumab. All the patients suffered relapse after autologous stem cell transplantation, and brentuximab vedotin exposure differed. Isolation of CD4+ T cells from thawed PBMCs was performed by magnetic negative selection. The protocol was immunoSEQ multiplex PCR, while the TCRdb copy is restricted to in-frame clones and leaves out a portion. The sample includes 10,000 to 15,000 clones, around 85% of them seen just once. Sequences were derived from CD4+ T cells from blood, sampled before the fourth cycle of nivolumab. Receptors were obtained from a human donor with classical Hodgkin lymphoma.

This chain uses TRBV11-3 with TRBJ1-2, with D uncertain. There are 11 residues in the CDR3. The V and J ends lost 4 bases and 10 bases respectively, with 10 bases between them. CDR1 is SGHNT and CDR2 is YENEEA in the germline V gene. The CDR3 DNA reads TGTGCCAGCAGCTCCAAGACAATCTACACCTTC. It is translated as CASSSKTIYTF.

CDR3 residues: CASSDEGGETEAFF. CDR3 nucleotides: TGTGCCAGCAGTGACGAGGGGGGAGAGACTGAAGCTTTCTTT. The chain recombines TRBV2 with TRBJ1-1; a possible D gene is TRBD1 (6 bases). The germline gives CDR1 SNHLY, CDR2 FYNNEI. This CDR3 spans 14 amino acids. Trimming shortened V by 3 bases and J by 5 bases, and 13 bases separated the two germline ends.

This sequence joins TRBV2 and TRBJ1-6; 8 bases agree with TRBD1. The V segment lost 6 bases and the J segment 8 bases; nucleotides outside the gene matches: 6. The germline V gene has CDR1 SNHLY and CDR2 FYNNEI. The CDR3 runs to 14 residues. In nucleotides, the CDR3 is TGTGCCAGCAGGGGGGGGACAGGTCATTCACCCCTCCACTTT. Protein: CASRGGTGHSPLHF.

This sequence joins TRBV6-6 and TRBJ1-2; possibly TRBD1 for D (6 bases). This CDR3 has 15 residues. The germline CDR1 and CDR2 sequences are MNHNY and SVGAGI (reference sequence). V lost 5 bases and J 4 bases, leaving 17 bases between the germline ends. CDR3 protein: CASSRPQGTSYGYTF. CDR3 coding DNA: TGTGCCAGCAGTCGTCCTCAGGGGACTAGCTATGGCTACACCTTC.

The gene calls are TRBV5-1 and TRBJ1-4; 8 bases are a match to TRBD1. This CDR3 region has 15 residues. Germline V CDR1 and CDR2: SGHRS, YFSETQ. J gave up 10 bases and V 4 bases, and 12 bases lay outside the gene matches. The CDR3 region has the DNA TGCGCCAGCAGCCCGACCGGGACAGGTAGTTCAAAACTGTTTTTT. Protein product: CASSPTGTGSSKLFF.

The rearrangement joins TRBV28 to TRBJ2-7, with D hard to call. V was trimmed by 3 bases and J by 3 bases, leaving 3 bases between them. The CDR3 covers 11 residues. In germline, CDR1 is MDHEN, CDR2 SYDVKM. Written as DNA, the CDR3 is TGTGCCAGCAGTTTCGGCTACGAGCAGTACTTC. Translation gives CASSFGYEQYF.

The chain employs TRBV19 and TRBJ1-5, with a weak D call TRBD1 (5 bases). V lost 5 bases and J 7 bases, leaving 9 bases between the germline ends. The germline gives CDR1 LNHDA, CDR2 SQIVND (reference sequence). The CDR3 covers 12 residues. The CDR3, as DNA: TGTGCCAGTAGTCTCCGGGGGCAGCCCCAGCATTTT. Amino acids: CASSLRGQPQHF.

V and J are TRBV11-3 and TRBJ2-7; tentatively, D is TRBD1 (5 bases). The CDR3 has 13 residues. V was trimmed by 1 base and J by 3 bases, leaving 7 bases between them. Per germline, CDR1 SGHNT and CDR2 YENEEA. CDR3 DNA: TGTGCCAGCAGCTTAGGGGGCCTCTACGAGCAGTACTTC. Amino acids: CASSLGGLYEQYF.

This sequence joins TRBV11-3 and TRBJ2-7; a weak D match, TRBD1 (5 bases). The CDR3 length is 13 residues. CDR1 is SGHNT and CDR2 is YENEEA in the germline V gene. Trimming pared 2 bases from V and 2 bases from J, leaving 7 bases between. This CDR3 reads CASSLQGTYEQYF. CDR3 nucleotide sequence: TGTGCCAGCAGCTTACAGGGAACCTACGAGCAGTACTTC.

CDR3 coding DNA: TGTGCCAGCAGTGAAGGCAGCTTCTCTGGAAACACCATATATTTT. Its translation is CASSEGSFSGNTIYF. The V gene is TRBV2, the J gene TRBJ1-3; D remains ambiguous. The V and J ends lost 1 base and 0 bases respectively, with 7 bases between them. This CDR3 is 15 amino acids long. CDR1 and CDR2 (germline): SNHLY, FYNNEI. Using reference TRBV2 and TRBJ1-3 for the parts outside the CDR3, the full variable domain is EPEVTQTPSHQVTQMGQEVILRCVPISNHLYFYWYRQILGQKVEFLVSFYNNEISEKSEIFDDQFSVERPDGSNFTLKIRSTKLEDSAMYFCASSEGSFSGNTIYFGEGSWLTVV.

The chain carries TRBV19 and TRBJ1-2; D might be TRBD1 (6 bases). The V gene lost 5 bases and the J gene lost 8 bases, with 18 bases spanning the gap. CDR3 length equals 14 residues. Looked up from germline, CDR1 is LNHDA and CDR2 is SQIVND (reference sequence). The CDR3 reads CASSVGQQVGGYTF. The CDR3 nucleotides are TGTGCCAGTAGTGTCGGACAGCAGGTTGGAGGCTACACCTTC.

The sample holds one count of this clone. The chain links TRBV6-5 to TRBJ1-4, with a tentative D call TRBD1 (5 bases). Trimming stripped 2 bases from V and 6 bases from J, with 13 bases between. CDR3 size: 15 residues. The germline CDR1 and CDR2 sequences are MNHEY and SVGAGI. CDR3 sequence reads: CASSYLERGYEKLFF. CDR3 sequence (DNA): TGTGCCAGCAGTTACCTGGAGAGGGGATATGAAAAACTGTTTTTT.

The chain employs TRBV5-1 and TRBJ2-3, with D unclear. V lost 0 bases, J lost 0 bases, and 11 bases lay in between. CDR1 is SGHRS, CDR2 YFSETQ, per germline. The CDR3 is 16 residues long. Here the CDR3 reads CASSLEGRPSTDTQYF. The DNA for the CDR3 is TGCGCCAGCAGCTTGGAGGGCAGACCGAGCACAGATACGCAGTATTTT.

The CDR3 DNA is TGTGCCAGCAGTTTAGGTAGCAGGGGTAATAGCAATCAGCCCCAGCATTTT. Translating it yields CASSLGSRGNSNQPQHF. The V gene is TRBV27, the J gene TRBJ1-5, with D possibly matching TRBD1 (6 bases). Looked up from germline, CDR1 is MNHEY and CDR2 is SMNVEV (reference sequence). The ends were cut back, 2 bases at V and 0 bases at J, with 14 bases in the middle. The CDR3 has 17 amino acids.

V is TRBV19 and J is TRBJ2-1; D is ambiguous. CDR3 length: 15 residues. V was cut by 0 bases and J by 4 bases, with 10 bases left in between. CDR1 and CDR2 (germline): LNHDA, SQIVND (reference sequence). CDR3 in amino acids: CASSIDSSLYNEQFF. The CDR3 bases are TGTGCCAGTAGTATAGATAGTAGCTTGTACAATGAGCAGTTCTTC.

This chain uses TRBV5-1 with TRBJ1-2; tentative D call: TRBD1 (5 bases). Germline CDR1 reads SGHRS; CDR2 reads YFSETQ. V gave up 0 bases and J gave up 7 bases, with 7 bases separating them. The CDR3 is 12 amino acids. For the CDR3, the DNA is TGCGCCAGCAGCTTGGCGGGGGGTGGCTACACCTTC. It encodes CASSLAGGGYTF.

The rearrangement uses TRBV7-9 and TRBJ1-1; D is undetermined. Trimming removed 1 base at V and 6 bases at J, with 9 bases between. The CDR3 covers 13 residues. From germline, CDR1 is SEHNR and CDR2 FQNEAQ (reference sequence). The CDR3, as DNA: TGTGCCAGCAGCTTAGTAGAGGGTGCTGAAGCTTTCTTT. Amino acid sequence: CASSLVEGAEAFF.

In this sample, this clone turned up once. This chain uses TRBV13 with TRBJ1-6, with 10 positions matching TRBD1. The germline V gene has CDR1 PRHDT and CDR2 FYEKMQ (reference sequence). This CDR3 has 14 amino acids. Losses at the gene ends were 3 bases for V and 9 bases for J; bases not matched to a gene: 2. The CDR3 DNA is TGTGCCAGCAGCTTTGGACAGGGGGTTTCACCCCTCCACTTT. Residues: CASSFGQGVSPLHF.

The chain recombines TRBV19 with TRBJ2-2; the D is unclear. Germline assignment: CDR1 LNHDA and CDR2 SQIVND (reference sequence). Trimming took 6 bases from V and 0 from J, leaving 5 bases between them. CDR3 length: 13 amino acids. The CDR3 region has the DNA TGTGCCAGTAGGAAAACGAACACCGGGGAGCTGTTTTTT. Translating it yields CASRKTNTGELFF.

This clone turned up a few times. The genes are TRBV25-1 and TRBJ1-5; no clear D gene. Germline CDR1 reads MGHDK; CDR2 reads SYGVNS. This CDR3 is 12 amino acids long. V was cut by 5 bases and J by 4 bases, with 6 bases left in between. CDR3 bases: TGTGCCAGCAGTTACGGAAATCAGCCCCAGCATTTT. Translated, it gives CASSYGNQPQHF.

This clone occurred a few times. This chain uses TRBV19 with TRBJ2-7, with unresolved D. The CDR3 is 14 residues long. Germline V gives CDR1 LNHDA, CDR2 SQIVND (reference sequence). The V end was cut by 4 bases, the J end by 3 bases, with 13 bases between. This CDR3 reads CASSTRSDGYEQYF. The CDR3 DNA is TGTGCCAGTAGTACGAGGTCAGACGGCTACGAGCAGTACTTC.